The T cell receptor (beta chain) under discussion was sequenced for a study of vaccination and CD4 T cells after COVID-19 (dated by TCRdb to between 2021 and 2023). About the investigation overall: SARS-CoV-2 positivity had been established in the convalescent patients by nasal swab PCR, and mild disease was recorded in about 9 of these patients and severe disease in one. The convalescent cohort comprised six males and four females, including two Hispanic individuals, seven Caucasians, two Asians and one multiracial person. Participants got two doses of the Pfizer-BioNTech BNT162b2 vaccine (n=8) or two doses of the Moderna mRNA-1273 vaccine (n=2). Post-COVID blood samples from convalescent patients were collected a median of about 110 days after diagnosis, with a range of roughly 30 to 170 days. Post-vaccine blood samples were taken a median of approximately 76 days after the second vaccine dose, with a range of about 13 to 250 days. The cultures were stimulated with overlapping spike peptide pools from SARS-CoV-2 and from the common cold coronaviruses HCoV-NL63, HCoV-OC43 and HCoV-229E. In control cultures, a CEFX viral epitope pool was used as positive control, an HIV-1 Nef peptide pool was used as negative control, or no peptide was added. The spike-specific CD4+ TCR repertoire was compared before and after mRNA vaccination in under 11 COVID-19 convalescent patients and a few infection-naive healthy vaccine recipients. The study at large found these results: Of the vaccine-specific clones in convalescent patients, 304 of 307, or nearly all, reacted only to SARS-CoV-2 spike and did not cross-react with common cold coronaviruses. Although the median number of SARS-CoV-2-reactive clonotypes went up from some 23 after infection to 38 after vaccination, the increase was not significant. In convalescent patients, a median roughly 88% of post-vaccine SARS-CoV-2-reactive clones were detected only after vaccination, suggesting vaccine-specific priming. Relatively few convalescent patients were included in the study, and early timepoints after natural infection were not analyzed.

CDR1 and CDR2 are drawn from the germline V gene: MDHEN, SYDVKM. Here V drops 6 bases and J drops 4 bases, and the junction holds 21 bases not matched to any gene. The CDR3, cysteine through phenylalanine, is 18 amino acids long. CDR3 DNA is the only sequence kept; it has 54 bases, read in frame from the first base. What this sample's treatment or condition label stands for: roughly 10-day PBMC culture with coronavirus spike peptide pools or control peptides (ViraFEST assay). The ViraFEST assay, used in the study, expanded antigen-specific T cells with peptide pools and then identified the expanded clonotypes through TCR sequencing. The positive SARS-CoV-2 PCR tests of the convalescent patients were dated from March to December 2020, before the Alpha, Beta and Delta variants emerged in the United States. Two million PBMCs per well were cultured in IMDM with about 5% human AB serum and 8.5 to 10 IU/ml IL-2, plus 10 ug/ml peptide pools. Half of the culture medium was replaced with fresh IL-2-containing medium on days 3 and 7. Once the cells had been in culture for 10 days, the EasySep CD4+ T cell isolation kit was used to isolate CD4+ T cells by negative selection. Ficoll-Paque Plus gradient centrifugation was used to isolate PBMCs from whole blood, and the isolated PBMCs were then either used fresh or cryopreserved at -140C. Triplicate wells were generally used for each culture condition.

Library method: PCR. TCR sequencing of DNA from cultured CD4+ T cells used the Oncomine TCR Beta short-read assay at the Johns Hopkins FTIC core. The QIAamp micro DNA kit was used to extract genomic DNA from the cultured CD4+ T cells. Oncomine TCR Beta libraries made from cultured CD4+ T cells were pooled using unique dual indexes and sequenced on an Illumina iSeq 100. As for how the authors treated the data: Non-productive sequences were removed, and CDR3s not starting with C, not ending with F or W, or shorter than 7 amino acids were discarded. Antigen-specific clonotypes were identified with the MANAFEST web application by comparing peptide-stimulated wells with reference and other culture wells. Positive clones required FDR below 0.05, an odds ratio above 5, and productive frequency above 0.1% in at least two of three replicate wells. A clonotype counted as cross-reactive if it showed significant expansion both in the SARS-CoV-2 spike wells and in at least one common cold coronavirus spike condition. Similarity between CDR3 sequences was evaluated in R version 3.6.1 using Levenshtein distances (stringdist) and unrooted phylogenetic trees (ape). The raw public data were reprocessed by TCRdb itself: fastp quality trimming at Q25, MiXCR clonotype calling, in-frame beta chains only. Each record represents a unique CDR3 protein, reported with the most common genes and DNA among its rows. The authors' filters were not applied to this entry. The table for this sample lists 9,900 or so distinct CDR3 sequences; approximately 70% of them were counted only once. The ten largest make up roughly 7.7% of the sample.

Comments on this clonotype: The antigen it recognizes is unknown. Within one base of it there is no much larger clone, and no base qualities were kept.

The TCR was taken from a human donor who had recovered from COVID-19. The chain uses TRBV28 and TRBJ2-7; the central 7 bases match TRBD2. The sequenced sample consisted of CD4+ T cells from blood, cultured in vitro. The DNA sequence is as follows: TGTGCCAGCAGCTATAAATTGGACCTCGGGAGGTTGTCGTACGAGCAGTACTTC. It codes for CASSYKLDLGRLSYEQYF. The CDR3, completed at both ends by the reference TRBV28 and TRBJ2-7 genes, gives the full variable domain DVKVTQSSRYLVKRTGEKVFLECVQDMDHENMFWYRQDPGLGLRLIYFSYDVKMKEKGDIPEGYSVSREKKERFSLILESASTNQTSMYLCASSYKLDLGRLSYEQYFGPGTRLTVT.